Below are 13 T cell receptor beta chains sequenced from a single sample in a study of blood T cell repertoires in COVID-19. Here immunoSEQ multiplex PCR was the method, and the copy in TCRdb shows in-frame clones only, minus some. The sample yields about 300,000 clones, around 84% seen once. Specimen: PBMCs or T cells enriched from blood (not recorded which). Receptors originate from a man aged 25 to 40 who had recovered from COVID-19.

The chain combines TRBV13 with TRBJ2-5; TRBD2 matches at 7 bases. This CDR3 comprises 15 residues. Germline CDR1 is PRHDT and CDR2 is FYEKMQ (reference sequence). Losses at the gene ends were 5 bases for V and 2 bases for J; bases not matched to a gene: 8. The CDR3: CASSRSGDYQETQYF. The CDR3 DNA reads TGTGCCAGCAGCCGTTCGGGGGACTATCAAGAGACCCAGTACTTC.

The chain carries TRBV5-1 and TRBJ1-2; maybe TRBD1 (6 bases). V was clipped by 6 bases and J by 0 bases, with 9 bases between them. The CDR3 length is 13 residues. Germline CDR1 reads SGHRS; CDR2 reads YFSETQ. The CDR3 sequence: CASTQGTNYGYTF. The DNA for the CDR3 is TGCGCCAGCACACAGGGTACTAACTATGGCTACACCTTC.

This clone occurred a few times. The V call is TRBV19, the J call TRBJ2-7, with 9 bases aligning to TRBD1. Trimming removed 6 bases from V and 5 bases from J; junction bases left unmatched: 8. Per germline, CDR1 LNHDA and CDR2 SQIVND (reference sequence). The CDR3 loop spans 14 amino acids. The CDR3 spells CASRKQGAVDEQYF. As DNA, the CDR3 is TGTGCCAGTAGGAAACAGGGGGCCGTCGACGAGCAGTACTTC. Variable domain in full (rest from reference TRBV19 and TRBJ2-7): DGGITQSPKYLFRKEGQNVTLSCEQNLNHDAMYWYRQDPGQGLRLIYYSQIVNDFQKGDIAEGYSVSREKKESFPLTVTSAQKNPTAFYLCASRKQGAVDEQYFGPGTRLTVT.

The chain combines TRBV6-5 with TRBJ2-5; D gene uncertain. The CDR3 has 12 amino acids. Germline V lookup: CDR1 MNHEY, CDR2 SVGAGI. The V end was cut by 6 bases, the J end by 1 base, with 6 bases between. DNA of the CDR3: TGTGCCAGCAGCTCTCCCCAAGAGACCCAGTACTTC. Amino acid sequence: CASSSPQETQYF.

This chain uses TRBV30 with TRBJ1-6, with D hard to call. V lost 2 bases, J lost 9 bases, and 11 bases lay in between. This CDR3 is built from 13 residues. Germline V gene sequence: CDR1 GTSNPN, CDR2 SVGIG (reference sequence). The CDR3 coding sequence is TGTGCCTGGAGTACCCAGAGGGCTTCACCCCTCCACTTT. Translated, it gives CAWSTQRASPLHF.

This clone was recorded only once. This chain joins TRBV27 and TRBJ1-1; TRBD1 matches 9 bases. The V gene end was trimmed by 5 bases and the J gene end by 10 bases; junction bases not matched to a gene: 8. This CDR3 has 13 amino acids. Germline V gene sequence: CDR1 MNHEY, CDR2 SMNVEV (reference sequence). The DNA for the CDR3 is TGTGCCAGCAGTCTCCGTTCGGACAGGGGAGCTTTCTTT. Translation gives CASSLRSDRGAFF.

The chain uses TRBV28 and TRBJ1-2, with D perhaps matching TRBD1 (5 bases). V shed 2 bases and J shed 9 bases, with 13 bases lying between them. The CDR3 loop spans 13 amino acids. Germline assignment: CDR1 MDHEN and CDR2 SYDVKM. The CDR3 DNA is TGTGCCAGCAGTTTACACAGGCGGAACAGCTACACCTTC. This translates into CASSLHRRNSYTF.

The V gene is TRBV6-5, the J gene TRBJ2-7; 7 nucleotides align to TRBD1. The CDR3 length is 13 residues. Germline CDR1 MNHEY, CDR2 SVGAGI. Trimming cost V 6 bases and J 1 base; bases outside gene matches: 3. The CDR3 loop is CASRAGGSYEQYF. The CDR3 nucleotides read TGTGCCAGCAGGGCAGGGGGTTCCTACGAGCAGTACTTC.

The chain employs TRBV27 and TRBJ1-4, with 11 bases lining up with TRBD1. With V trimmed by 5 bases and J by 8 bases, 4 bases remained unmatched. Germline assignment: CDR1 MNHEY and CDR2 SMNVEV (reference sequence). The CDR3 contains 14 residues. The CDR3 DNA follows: TGTGCCAGCAGTAGGACAGGGGGCGCGGAAAAACTGTTTTTT. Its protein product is CASSRTGGAEKLFF. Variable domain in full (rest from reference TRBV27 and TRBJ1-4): EAQVTQNPRYLITVTGKKLTVTCSQNMNHEYMSWYRQDPGLGLRQIYYSMNVEVTDKGDVPEGYKVSRKEKRNFPLILESPSPNQTSLYFCASSRTGGAEKLFFGSGTQLSVL.

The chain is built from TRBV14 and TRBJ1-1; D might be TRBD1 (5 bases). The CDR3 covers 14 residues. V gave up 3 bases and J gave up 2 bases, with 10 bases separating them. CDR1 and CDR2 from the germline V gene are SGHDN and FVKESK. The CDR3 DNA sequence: TGTGCCAGCAGCCATCTAGGGGTCAACACTGAAGCTTTCTTT. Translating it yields CASSHLGVNTEAFF.

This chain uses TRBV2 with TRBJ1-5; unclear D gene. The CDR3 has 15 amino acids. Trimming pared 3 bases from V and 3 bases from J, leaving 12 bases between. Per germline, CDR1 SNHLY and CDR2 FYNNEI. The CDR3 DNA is TGTGCCAGCAGTGATGAGTTGTACCCCAATCAGCCCCAGCATTTT. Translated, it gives CASSDELYPNQPQHF. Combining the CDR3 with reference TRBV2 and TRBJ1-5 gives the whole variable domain EPEVTQTPSHQVTQMGQEVILRCVPISNHLYFYWYRQILGQKVEFLVSFYNNEISEKSEIFDDQFSVERPDGSNFTLKIRSTKLEDSAMYFCASSDELYPNQPQHFGDGTRLSIL.

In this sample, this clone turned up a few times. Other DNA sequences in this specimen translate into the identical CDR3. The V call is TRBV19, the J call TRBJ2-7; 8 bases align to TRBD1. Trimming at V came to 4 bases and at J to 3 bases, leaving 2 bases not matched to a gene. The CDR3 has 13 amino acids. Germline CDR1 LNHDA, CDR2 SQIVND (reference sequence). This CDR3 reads CASSTGQGYEQYF. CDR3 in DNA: TGTGCCAGTAGTACCGGACAGGGCTACGAGCAGTACTTC.

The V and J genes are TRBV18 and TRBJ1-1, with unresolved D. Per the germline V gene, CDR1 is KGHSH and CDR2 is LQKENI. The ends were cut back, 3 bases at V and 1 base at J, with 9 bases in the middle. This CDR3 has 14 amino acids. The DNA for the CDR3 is TGTGCCAGCTCACCCATCCGGGAGAACACTGAAGCTTTCTTT. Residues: CASSPIRENTEAFF.